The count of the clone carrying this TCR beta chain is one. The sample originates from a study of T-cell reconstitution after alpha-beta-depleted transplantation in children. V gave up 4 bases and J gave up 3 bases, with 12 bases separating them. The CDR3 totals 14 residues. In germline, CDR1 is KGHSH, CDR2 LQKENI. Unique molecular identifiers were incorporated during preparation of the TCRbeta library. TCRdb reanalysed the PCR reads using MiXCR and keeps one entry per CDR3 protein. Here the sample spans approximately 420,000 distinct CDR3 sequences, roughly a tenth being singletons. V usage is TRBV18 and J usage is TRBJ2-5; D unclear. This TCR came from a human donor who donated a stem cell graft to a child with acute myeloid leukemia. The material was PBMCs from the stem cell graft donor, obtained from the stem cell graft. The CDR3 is CASSLTRQEETQYF. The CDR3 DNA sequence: TGTGCCAGCTCACTCACGAGGCAGGAAGAGACCCAGTACTTC.